This T cell receptor beta chain was sequenced in a study of beta chain features in type 1 diabetes. General study findings and limits: When Type 1 diabetes patients were examined, their TCRB CDR3s proved moderately but significantly shorter in all four CD4+ subsets. Compared with healthy donors, patients appeared to share more similar naive, central memory and regulatory TCRB repertoires. Insertion counts at VDJ junctions were lower in type 1 diabetes patients, who also showed more deletions there.

One heparinised draw of blood, averaging about 110 mL, came from each donor. Investigators reverse transcribed all isolated RNA, so they sequenced expressed TCRB transcripts. TCRdb's table, derived via immunoSEQ multiplex PCR, lists solely in-frame clones and lacks some. The data show hundreds of thousands of clones, over 12% seen once. J lost 2 bases, V lost 0 bases, and 15 bases had no gene match. There are 19 residues in the CDR3. Per germline, CDR1 GTSNPN and CDR2 SVGIG (reference sequence). As regards this clone: Its specificity is not known.

The sample consisted of naive CD4+ T cells from blood. The clonotype was recovered from a young man with type 1 diabetes. The chain carries TRBV30 and TRBJ2-2; TRBD2 agrees at 7 bases. CDR3 sequence (DNA): TGTGCCTGGAGTGTATCGGCGGAACTAGCGAGAAAAAACACCGGGGAGCTGTTTTTT. Translated: CAWSVSAELARKNTGELFF. The whole variable domain, filled in from reference TRBV30 and TRBJ2-2, reads SQTIHQWPATLVQPVGSPLSLECTVEGTSNPNLYWYRQAAGRGLQLLFYSVGIGQISSEVPQNLSASRPQDRQFILSSKKLLLSDSGFYLCAWSVSAELARKNTGELFFGEGSRLTVL.